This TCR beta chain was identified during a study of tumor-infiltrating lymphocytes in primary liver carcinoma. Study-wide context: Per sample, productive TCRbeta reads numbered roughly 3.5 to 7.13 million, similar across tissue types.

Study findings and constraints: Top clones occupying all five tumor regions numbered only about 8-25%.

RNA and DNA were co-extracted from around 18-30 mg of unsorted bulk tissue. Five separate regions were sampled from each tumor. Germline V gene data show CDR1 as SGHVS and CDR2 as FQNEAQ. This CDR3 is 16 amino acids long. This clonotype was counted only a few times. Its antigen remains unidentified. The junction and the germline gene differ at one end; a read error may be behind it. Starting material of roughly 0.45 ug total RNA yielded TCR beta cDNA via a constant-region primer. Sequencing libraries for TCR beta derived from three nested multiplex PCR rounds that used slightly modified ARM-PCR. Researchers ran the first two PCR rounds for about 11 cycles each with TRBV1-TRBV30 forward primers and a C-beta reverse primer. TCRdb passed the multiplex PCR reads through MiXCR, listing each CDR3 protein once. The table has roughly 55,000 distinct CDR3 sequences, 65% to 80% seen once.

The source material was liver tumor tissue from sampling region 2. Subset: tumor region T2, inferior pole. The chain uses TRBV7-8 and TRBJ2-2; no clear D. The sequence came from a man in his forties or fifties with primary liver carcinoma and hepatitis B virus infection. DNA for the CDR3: TGTGCCTGCAGCTTTGCGGAAGTCTTGAACACCGGGGAGCTGTTTTTT. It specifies CACSFAEVLNTGELFF. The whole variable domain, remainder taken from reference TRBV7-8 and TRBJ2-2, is GAGVSQSPRYKVAKRGQDVALRCDPISGHVSLFWYQQALGQGPEFLTYFQNEAQLDKSGLPSDRFFAERPEGSVSTLKIQRTQQEDSAVYLCACSFAEVLNTGELFFGEGSRLTVL.